This TCR beta chain stems from a study of regulatory T cells in long-lasting Graves disease. Study summary: Persistent Graves' disease meant over 5 years of antithyroid drugs with positive TSH receptor antibodies.

Study results and caveats: Fewer public clonotypes were shared by new patients (about 940) than by persistent patients (about 3,000). Accuracy was possibly reduced by small sample size.

Noted time point: persistent/refractory GD, antithyroid drugs over 5 years with positive TRAb. Extracted PBMC RNA gave rise to the TCR library. Nine milliliters of peripheral blood went into EDTA tubes. The V end lost 3 bases, the J end lost 5 bases, and 10 bases lay between the germline ends. There are 13 residues in the CDR3. Germline CDR1 MNHNS, CDR2 SASEGT. Both iRepertoire HTBI primers and Arm-PCR of CDR3 regions were used to build the TCR beta libraries. TCRdb re-called the multiplex PCR reads through MiXCR, storing one row per CDR3 protein. The table records about 460,000 distinct CDR3 sequences, 20% to 25% of them present only once. This clonotype was recorded many times. The antigen is unknown.

This specimen consisted of peripheral blood mononuclear cells (PBMCs), obtained when the disease was refractory, from a patient treated with antithyroid drugs. This clonotype originated in a female donor with Graves disease. The chain combines TRBV6-1 with TRBJ1-2; D may be TRBD1 (6 bases). The CDR3 is CASSDRTAYGYTF. The CDR3 bases are TGTGCCAGCAGTGACCGGACAGCTTATGGCTACACCTTC.